This T cell receptor beta chain derives from a study of blood T cell repertoires in COVID-19 (dated by TCRdb to 2018 to 2021). About the investigation overall: Collaborator samples came from the United States, Italy and Spain and covered acute and convalescent phases of COVID-19. The sample metadata nearly always contained a de-identified subject ID, COVID-19 status, age in years and sex. The repertoires were released in a freely available public database intended as a resource for research on the immune response to SARS-CoV-2. Where HLA class I and class II types were available, the types were taken from metadata supplied by the sample provider, not from assay-based typing. Samples came from the ongoing ImmuneRACE study (first 160 participants) plus 1,254 subjects from 6 global collaborators. The dataset comprised deeply sampled blood TCRbeta repertoires from subjects exposed to, actively infected with, or recovered from COVID-19. The material from the prospective study consisted of cDNA or gDNA derived from T cells, B-cell-depleted T cells, or PBMCs. General findings and caveats noted by the study authors: Clinical and demographic metadata were provided uncurated, with the amount varying by source and participant.

About this clone: What antigen it recognizes has not been identified. No much larger clonotype is one base removed from it; base qualities were not supplied.

In the prospective study, participants were 18 to 89 years old, resided in 24 geographic areas of the United States, and were enrolled through a virtual design. To assign participants to cohorts, the prospective study relied on clinical history that participants themselves reported in a screening survey and a study questionnaire. Recovered participants in ImmuneRACE Cohort 3 were defined by two consecutive negative NP/OP PCR tests, clearance by a healthcare professional, or resolution of symptoms. In the prospective study, mobile phlebotomists collected whole blood, serum and a nasopharyngeal or oropharyngeal swab from each participant. Prospective study participants could optionally give additional blood draws and questionnaires over an approximately two-month period. Blood samples from the prospective study were shipped frozen or at room temperature prior to DNA extraction. The immunoSEQ Assay, a bias-controlled multiplex PCR, was used to amplify TCRbeta CDR3 regions from genomic DNA. The authors' pipeline ran thus. Within the assay, amplification of reference gene primers was used to estimate how many nucleated cells each sample contained. To quantify the absolute abundance of each unique TCRbeta CDR3 rearrangement, sequence reads were collapsed and filtered. Productive Simpson clonality was computed per sample as the square root of Simpson's diversity index over productive rearrangements. As stored in TCRdb, this immuneACCESS dataset retains in-frame rearrangements with V and J assigned. A fraction of the clones does not appear; measured against another copy, unresolved V genes explain less than half of the discrepancy, and the remainder lacks a known reason. The DNA gave D and trimming, while V, J and clone size come from that table. The sample table holds about 170,000 clones, of which approximately 87% were seen once. Roughly 4.5% of the sample is taken by the ten largest.

For CDR1 and CDR2, the germline V gene lists SNHLY and FYNNEI. The CDR3 runs 13 amino acids, cysteine and phenylalanine included. Just the 39-base CDR3 DNA is kept, in frame starting at base 1. The V end gives up 7 bases and the J end 10 bases, leaving 4 bases in the junction not matched to a gene. The chain employs TRBV2 and TRBJ1-4; 12 junctional bases match TRBD1. Sequencing used PBMCs or T cells enriched from blood (not recorded which). The source of this sequence is a woman aged 50 to 60 who had recovered from COVID-19. The bases are TGTGCCAGCATAGGGACAGGGGGCGGAAAACTGTTTTTT. Its coded protein is CASIGTGGGKLFF.